This TCR beta chain was captured by sequencing in a study of CD8+ T cells in alopecia areata. Findings and caveats of the study: Tofacitinib did not eliminate many expanded lesional clones from scalp or blood.

This CDR3 is built from 13 residues. CDR1 and CDR2 (germline): MNHEY, SVGAGI. The V end was cut by 6 bases, the J end by 0 bases, with 6 bases between. Comment on this clone: The antigen is not known.

Described treatment: oral pan-JAK inhibitor, 5-10 mg twice daily. Reverse transcription of extracted RNA yielded cDNA, which provided the sequencing template. Sequencing used immunoSEQ multiplex PCR; TCRdb keeps in-frame clones, though not all of them. The sample has about 100,000 clones; 55% to 70% are singletons. V usage is TRBV6-5 and J usage is TRBJ2-4, with unresolved D. The receptor was derived from a human donor with alopecia areata. This material consisted of CD8+ T cells sorted from blood, taken at week 56, from a patient treated with tofacitinib. CDR3 coding DNA: TGTGCCAGCAGCCCGATAGCCAAAAACATTCAGTACTTC. Protein: CASSPIAKNIQYF.